This is a list of T cell receptor beta chains from one sample in a study of blood T cell repertoires in COVID-19. The protocol was immunoSEQ multiplex PCR, while the TCRdb copy is restricted to in-frame clones and leaves out a portion. This sample has fewer than 80,000 clones, with roughly 85% found just once. Material: peripheral blood. The receptor source for this set is a man aged 25 to 40 with acute or convalescent COVID-19. CDR3s leave out the opening cysteine and the closing phenylalanine or tryptophan.

v_call	j_call	cdr3_aa
TRBV4-2	TRBJ2-1	ANSQEGQGILFRNEQF
TRBV3-1/TRBV3-2	TRBJ2-2	ASSPTSGAGELF
TRBV13	TRBJ2-1	ASRRGGHEQF
TRBV2	TRBJ2-2	ASGTGTGELF
TRBV25-1	TRBJ2-5	ASSGTGMMYQETQY
TRBV5-1	TRBJ1-4	ASSLGFVGELF
TRBV6-5	TRBJ2-2	ASRMGGTGELF
TRBV2	TRBJ1-2	ASSTMDRAPYGYT
TRBV5-1	TRBJ1-3	ASSLDPGRNTIY
TRBV4-1	TRBJ1-3	ASSLLQGSGNTIY
TRBV30	TRBJ2-5	AWSAAGQETQY
TRBV6-6	TRBJ1-1	AATGLGEAF
TRBV6-6	TRBJ1-6	ASSPYQGSNSPLH
TRBV19	TRBJ2-5	ASSLQGDRQETQY
TRBV4-2	TRBJ2-2	ASSQDHRGNTGELF
TRBV5-1	TRBJ1-2	ASSFGQAPNGYT
TRBV6-6	TRBJ1-6	ASSYMRDSPLH
TRBV29-1	TRBJ1-1	SVGDRGWAF
TRBV7-3	TRBJ2-2	ASSFVRGGVSGELF
TRBV4-2	TRBJ1-6	ASSQDYNRQDGNYNSPLH